One sample yielded the 24 T cell receptor beta chains listed below, sequenced in a study of T cell changes during pregnancy in multiple sclerosis. Clones were sequenced by immunoSEQ multiplex PCR, and TCRdb holds only the in-frame ones, with some missing. The sample records tens of thousands of clones, 91% being singletons. The source was peripheral blood, collected in the second trimester of pregnancy. The receptors here all came from a female donor with multiple sclerosis, enrolled in a pregnancy study.

The chain employs TRBV5-1 and TRBJ2-7; 7 nucleotides line up with TRBD1. CDR1 and CDR2 (germline): SGHRS, YFSETQ. Unmatched junction bases numbered 2, after V lost 0 bases and J lost 2 bases. The CDR3 runs to 14 residues. CDR3 in amino acids: CASSLAQGAYEQYF. Here the CDR3 DNA reads TGCGCCAGCAGCTTGGCGCAGGGGGCCTACGAGCAGTACTTC. The complete variable domain, with remaining parts taken from reference TRBV5-1 and TRBJ2-7, reads KAGVTQTPRYLIKTRGQQVTLSCSPISGHRSVSWYQQTPGQGLQFLFEYFSETQRNKGNFPGRFSGRQFSNSRSEMNVSTLELGDSALYLCASSLAQGAYEQYFGPGTRLTVT.

The genes are TRBV6-6 and TRBJ2-7; D is perhaps TRBD1 (6 bases). The CDR3 is 14 residues long. Trimming removed 5 bases at V and 3 bases at J, with 14 bases between. CDR1 and CDR2 from the germline V gene are MNHNY and SVGAGI (reference sequence). The CDR3 DNA is TGTGCCAGCAGTGTAGGACAGTTTGACTACGAGCAGTACTTC. Its protein product is CASSVGQFDYEQYF.

The chain has TRBV29-1 and TRBJ2-2; the match to TRBD1 covers 11 bases. This CDR3 region has 15 residues. Germline V gives CDR1 SQVTM, CDR2 ANQGSEA. J was trimmed by 2 bases and V by 7 bases; bases with no gene match: 6. CDR3 protein: CSGRTGGHNTGELFF. CDR3 nucleotide sequence: TGCAGCGGGCGGACAGGGGGCCACAACACCGGGGAGCTGTTTTTT.

The gene calls are TRBV7-2 and TRBJ1-3, with 8 nucleotides matching TRBD1. The trim removed 2 bases at V and 4 bases at J, leaving 1 base unmatched. This CDR3 contains 14 residues. Germline V gene sequence: CDR1 SGHTA, CDR2 FQGNSA. CDR3 sequence: CASSLTGGGNTIYF. The CDR3 nucleotides are TGTGCCAGCAGCTTAACAGGGGGGGGAAACACCATATATTTT.

The genes are TRBV18 and TRBJ1-4; 8 bases line up with TRBD1. V lost 2 bases and J lost 9; bases outside the gene matches: 11. From germline, CDR1 is KGHSH and CDR2 LQKENI. There are 16 residues in the CDR3. CDR3: CASSPGGSGGSQKLFF. CDR3 nucleotide sequence: TGTGCCAGCTCACCAGGCGGGTCAGGGGGCAGTCAAAAACTGTTTTTT. The full variable domain, rest sourced from reference TRBV18 and TRBJ1-4, is NAGVMQNPRHLVRRRGQEARLRCSPMKGHSHVYWYRQLPEEGLKFMVYLQKENIIDESGMPKERFSAEFPKEGPSILRIQQVVRGDSAAYFCASSPGGSGGSQKLFFGSGTQLSVL.

The CDR3 nucleotides are TGTGCCAGCAGCTTAGCGGGATGGGAGGGGAGCTCCTACAATGAGCAGTTCTTC. This encodes CASSLAGWEGSSYNEQFF. This chain uses TRBV11-2 with TRBJ2-1; 7 nucleotides match TRBD2. Per germline, CDR1 SGHAT and CDR2 FQNNGV. The CDR3 covers 18 residues. V lost 1 base and J lost 0; bases outside the gene matches: 9.

The chain combines TRBV5-4 with TRBJ1-2; the D gene is possibly TRBD1 (5 bases). Trimming cost V 5 bases and J 4 bases, with 12 bases left between them. The V gene's germline CDR1 is SGHNT and CDR2 YYREEE (reference sequence). The CDR3 runs to 13 residues. The CDR3 DNA reads as TGTGCCAGCAGACCCCCAGGGCCCTATGGCTACACCTTC. This encodes CASRPPGPYGYTF.

V is TRBV19 and J is TRBJ1-5, with 11 positions matching TRBD1. Trimming cost V 5 bases and J 9 bases; bases outside gene matches: 12. Germline values: CDR1 LNHDA, CDR2 SQIVND (reference sequence). The CDR3 has 16 amino acids. The CDR3 sequence: CASSPPGQGGSGPQHF. CDR3 sequence (DNA): TGTGCCAGTAGTCCCCCGGGACAGGGGGGATCGGGGCCCCAGCATTTT.

This clone showed up just a few times. The chain combines TRBV30 with TRBJ1-5; possible D gene TRBD1, 5 bases. Trimming shortened V by 0 bases and J by 4 bases, and 10 bases separated the two germline ends. The CDR3 covers 14 residues. The germline V gene encodes CDR1 GTSNPN and CDR2 SVGIG (reference sequence). The CDR3 DNA reads as TGTGCCTGGAGTGTAATGGGGGGTAATCAGCCCCAGCATTTT. This sequence encodes CAWSVMGGNQPQHF.

This clone is a singleton in its sample. The rearrangement links TRBV6-5 to TRBJ2-2; D may be TRBD1 (6 bases). The V end lost 2 bases, the J end lost 5 bases, and 15 bases lay between the germline ends. Looked up from germline, CDR1 is MNHEY and CDR2 is SVGAGI. The CDR3 consists of 16 residues. CDR3 protein: CASSYKGQVRTGELFF. CDR3 in DNA: TGTGCCAGCAGTTACAAGGGACAAGTAAGGACCGGGGAGCTGTTTTTT.

This chain uses TRBV19 with TRBJ2-3, with 9 positions matching TRBD2. The V gene's germline CDR1 is LNHDA and CDR2 SQIVND (reference sequence). This CDR3 is 14 amino acids long. The ends lost 10 bases at V and 7 bases at J; junction bases unmatched: 12. In DNA form, the CDR3 reads TGTGCCACCCGATCCGGGACTAGCTCGAATACGCAGTATTTT. This gives the protein CATRSGTSSNTQYF.

V and J are TRBV10-3 and TRBJ2-7; possible D gene TRBD1, 8 bases. The CDR3 contains 13 residues. Germline V gives CDR1 ENHRY, CDR2 SYGVKD. The V and J ends lost 5 bases and 3 bases respectively, with 11 bases between them. In nucleotides, the CDR3 is TGTGCCATCAGTACAGGGGGGGGCTACGAGCAGTACTTC. As protein: CAISTGGGYEQYF.

This clone was seen only once. V gene TRBV5-1 combines with J gene TRBJ2-5; TRBD2 is a possible D gene (5 bases). With 7 bases removed from V and 2 bases from J, the gap between germline ends came to 12 bases. This CDR3 is 13 amino acids long. The germline V gene encodes CDR1 SGHRS and CDR2 YFSETQ. CDR3 coding DNA: TGCGCCAGCGGGCTGACGGGGCAAGAGACCCAGTACTTC. Translation gives CASGLTGQETQYF. Together with reference TRBV5-1 and TRBJ2-5, the CDR3 gives the full variable domain: KAGVTQTPRYLIKTRGQQVTLSCSPISGHRSVSWYQQTPGQGLQFLFEYFSETQRNKGNFPGRFSGRQFSNSRSEMNVSTLELGDSALYLCASGLTGQETQYFGPGTRLLVL.

The chain links TRBV30 to TRBJ1-4; no definite D call. Germline V gene sequence: CDR1 GTSNPN, CDR2 SVGIG (reference sequence). CDR3 length: 12 residues. Trimming stripped 6 bases from V and 0 bases from J, with 5 bases between. CDR3 DNA sequence: TGTGCCTGCCTTGCAACTAATGAAAAACTGTTTTTT. It translates to CACLATNEKLFF.

The chain is built from TRBV15 and TRBJ1-5; weak D call: TRBD1 (6 bases). Between the trimmed V and J ends, which lost 1 base and 4 bases, there was a span of 11 bases. The CDR3 consists of 15 residues. The V gene's germline CDR1 is LNHNV and CDR2 YYDKDF (reference sequence). The CDR3 bases are TGTGCCACCAGCAGAGGTCAGGGGAAGAATCAGCCCCAGCATTTT. Translation: CATSRGQGKNQPQHF. The full variable domain, in which reference TRBV15 and TRBJ1-5 provide the parts outside the CDR3, is DAMVIQNPRYQVTQFGKPVTLSCSQTLNHNVMYWYQQKSSQAPKLLFHYYDKDFNNEADTPDNFQSRRPNTSFCFLDIRSPGLGDTAMYLCATSRGQGKNQPQHFGDGTRLSIL.

The V and J genes are TRBV7-6 and TRBJ2-2, with a possible D match to TRBD2 (5 bases). Germline CDR1 SGHVS, CDR2 FNYEAQ. The V and J ends lost 5 bases and 13 bases respectively, with 26 bases between them. This CDR3 is 16 amino acids long. CDR3 loop: CASSIRTSGDNGLLFF. The CDR3 region has the DNA TGTGCCAGCAGCATACGGACGAGCGGAGATAACGGATTGCTGTTTTTT.

The genes are TRBV4-2 and TRBJ1-1; D is possibly TRBD1 (5 bases). The ends were cut back, 0 bases at V and 4 bases at J, with 9 bases in the middle. Germline V gene lookup returns CDR1 LGHNA and CDR2 YNFKEQ. There are 14 residues in the CDR3. The CDR3 nucleotides are TGTGCCAGCAGCCAAGATGGGGGGGGCACTGAAGCTTTCTTT. Residues: CASSQDGGGTEAFF.

This chain connects TRBV5-5 to TRBJ1-5; 10 bases match TRBD1. V shed 4 bases and J 5 bases; nucleotides not matched to a gene: 6. CDR1 is SGHKS, CDR2 YYEKEE, per germline (reference sequence). This CDR3 region has 15 residues. CDR3 DNA: TGTGCCAGCAGCAAGACAGGGGGCCCCCATCAGCCCCAGCATTTT. Translated: CASSKTGGPHQPQHF.

The chain has TRBV5-6 and TRBJ1-2, with TRBD1 as a possible D gene (6 bases). The ends were cut back, 2 bases at V and 0 bases at J, with 11 bases in the middle. Germline CDR1 SGHDT, CDR2 YYEEEE. This CDR3 contains 15 residues. CDR3 sequence: CASSFRTGTNYGYTF. The CDR3 DNA reads as TGTGCCAGCAGCTTTCGCACAGGGACTAACTATGGCTACACCTTC. Full variable domain (rest looked up from reference TRBV5-6 and TRBJ1-2): DAGVTQSPTHLIKTRGQQVTLRCSPKSGHDTVSWYQQALGQGPQFIFQYYEEEERQRGNFPDRFSGHQFPNYSSELNVNALLLGDSALYLCASSFRTGTNYGYTFGSGTRLTVV.

This clone was seen a handful of times. This sequence joins TRBV9 and TRBJ1-2, with D perhaps TRBD1 (6 bases). This CDR3 is built from 14 residues. CDR1 SGDLS and CDR2 YYNGEE come from the germline V gene. Trimming stripped 4 bases from V and 6 bases from J, with 16 bases between. The chain's CDR3 is CASSSRGAGDGYTF. The DNA of the CDR3 is TGTGCCAGCAGCTCCCGGGGGGCAGGGGATGGCTACACCTTC.

V is TRBV19 and J is TRBJ1-1; no firm D call. The CDR3 runs to 10 residues. Trimming took off 3 bases at V and 8 bases at J, with 4 bases between the two ends. In germline, CDR1 is LNHDA, CDR2 SQIVND (reference sequence). The CDR3 nucleotides are TGTGCCAGTAGTATGAGGGAAGCTTTCTTT. This encodes CASSMREAFF.

The genes are TRBV7-7 and TRBJ2-3, with 8 bases lining up with TRBD2. The CDR3 is 15 amino acids. Trimming removed 5 bases from V and 2 bases from J; junction bases left unmatched: 6. Germline V CDR1 and CDR2: SSHAT, FNYEAQ (reference sequence). CDR3 coding DNA: TGTGCCAGCAGCCAACGGGGGGGCCCCACAGATACGCAGTATTTT. Its protein is CASSQRGGPTDTQYF. The full variable domain, in which reference TRBV7-7 and TRBJ2-3 provide the parts outside the CDR3, is GAGVSQSPRYKVTKRGQDVTLRCDPISSHATLYWYQQALGQGPEFLTYFNYEAQPDKSGLPSDRFSAERPEGSISTLTIQRTEQRDSAMYRCASSQRGGPTDTQYFGPGTRLTVL.

V usage is TRBV19 and J usage is TRBJ1-4; 10 nucleotides agree with TRBD1. The CDR3 runs to 15 residues. The germline gives CDR1 LNHDA, CDR2 SQIVND (reference sequence). V shed 5 bases and J 7 bases; nucleotides not matched to a gene: 7. CDR3 region: CASSVPGQGTEKLFF. The CDR3 DNA follows: TGTGCCAGTAGTGTCCCGGGACAGGGGACTGAAAAACTGTTTTTT.

The chain has TRBV19 and TRBJ1-5; D may be TRBD1 (6 bases). The germline gives CDR1 LNHDA, CDR2 SQIVND (reference sequence). V lost 2 bases and J lost 3, with 11 bases in between. The CDR3 totals 15 residues. CDR3 DNA sequence: TGTGCCAGTAGTATACAGGGGCTCTTCAATCAGCCCCAGCATTTT. It is translated as CASSIQGLFNQPQHF. The full variable domain, its missing parts supplied by reference TRBV19 and TRBJ1-5, is DGGITQSPKYLFRKEGQNVTLSCEQNLNHDAMYWYRQDPGQGLRLIYYSQIVNDFQKGDIAEGYSVSREKKESFPLTVTSAQKNPTAFYLCASSIQGLFNQPQHFGDGTRLSIL.